This TCR beta chain originates from a study of shared clonotypes between healthy human individuals. Study-level points and caveats: The rarefaction results pointed to incomplete sorted-subset sequencing despite large depth.

The V gene's germline CDR1 is SNHLY and CDR2 FYNNEI. The V end was cut by 6 bases, the J end by 1 base, with 15 bases between. The length of the CDR3 is 15 residues. Concerning this clone itself: No antigen is known for it.

Some clones are missing from TCRdb's copy, which holds only in-frame ones; the method was immunoSEQ multiplex PCR. The table has hundreds of thousands of clones, about 74% seen once. This chain connects TRBV2 to TRBJ1-1; possible D gene TRBD1, 5 bases. The sequenced material came from memory CD4+ T cells sorted from blood. Subset given: CD45RA-negative fraction. The sequence derives from a woman in her twenties or thirties in good health. The CDR3 reads CASSDQGTGNTEAFF. CDR3 sequence (DNA): TGTGCCAGCAGCGATCAAGGGACGGGGAACACTGAAGCTTTCTTT.